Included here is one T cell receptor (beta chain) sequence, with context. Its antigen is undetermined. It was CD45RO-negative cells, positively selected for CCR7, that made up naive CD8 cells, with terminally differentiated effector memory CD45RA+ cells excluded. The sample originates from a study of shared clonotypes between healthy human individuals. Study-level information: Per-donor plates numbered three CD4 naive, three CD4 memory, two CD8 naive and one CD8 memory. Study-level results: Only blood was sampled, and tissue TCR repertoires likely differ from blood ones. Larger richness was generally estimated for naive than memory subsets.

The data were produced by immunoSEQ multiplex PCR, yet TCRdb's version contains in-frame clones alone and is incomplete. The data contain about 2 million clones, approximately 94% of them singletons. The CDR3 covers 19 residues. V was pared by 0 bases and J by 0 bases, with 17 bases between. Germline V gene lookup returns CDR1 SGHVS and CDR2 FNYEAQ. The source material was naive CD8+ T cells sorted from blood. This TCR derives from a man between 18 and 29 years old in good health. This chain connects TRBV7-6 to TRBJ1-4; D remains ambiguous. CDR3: CASSLAQPASLATNEKLFF. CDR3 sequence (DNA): TGTGCCAGCAGCTTAGCGCAACCAGCCAGCCTCGCAACTAATGAAAAACTGTTTTTT. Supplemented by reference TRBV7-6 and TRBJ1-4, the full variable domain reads GAGVSQSPRYKVTKRGQDVALRCDPISGHVSLYWYRQALGQGPEFLTYFNYEAQQDKSGLPNDRFSAERPEGSISTLTIQRTEQRDSAMYRCASSLAQPASLATNEKLFFGSGTQLSVL.